The subject of this entry is one TCR beta chain. As processed by the authors: Quantification of nucleated cells was approximated via reference gene primer amplification. The method was immunoSEQ multiplex PCR; TCRdb's version includes in-frame clones alone and lacks a portion of them. V, J and clone size were drawn from that table, and D and trimming were deduced from the DNA. The sample records under 150,000 clones, 76% being singletons. The data are from a study of blood T cell repertoires in COVID-19. Across the study: COVID-19 samples, acute and convalescent, were from the United States, Italy and Spain. PBMCs, B-cell-depleted T cells, or T cells were the source of the cDNA or gDNA that made up the material.

The V gene lost 2 bases and the J gene lost 1 base, with 8 bases spanning the gap. The germline gives CDR1 LGHDT, CDR2 YNNKEL (reference sequence). The CDR3 is 15 amino acids. Sequencing used peripheral blood. This TCR derives from a woman of 80 years or more with active or convalescent COVID-19. This sequence joins TRBV3-1 (or the pseudogene TRBV3-2) and TRBJ2-2, with D perhaps matching TRBD1 (6 bases). The DNA for the CDR3 is TGTGCCAGCAGCCAACTGGGACAGAACACCGGGGAGCTGTTTTTT. This sequence encodes CASSQLGQNTGELFF.